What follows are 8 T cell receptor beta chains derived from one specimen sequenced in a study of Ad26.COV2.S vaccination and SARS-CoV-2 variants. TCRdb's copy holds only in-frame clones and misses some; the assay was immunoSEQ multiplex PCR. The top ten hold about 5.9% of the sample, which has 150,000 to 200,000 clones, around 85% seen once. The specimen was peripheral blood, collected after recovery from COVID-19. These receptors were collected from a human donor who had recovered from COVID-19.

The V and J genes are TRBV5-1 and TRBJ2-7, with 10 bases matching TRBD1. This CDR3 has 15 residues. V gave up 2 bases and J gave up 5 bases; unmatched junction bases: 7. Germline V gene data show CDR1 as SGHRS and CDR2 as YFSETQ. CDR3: CASSFVDRGIHEQYF. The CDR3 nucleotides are TGCGCCAGCAGCTTCGTGGACAGGGGGATTCACGAGCAGTACTTC.

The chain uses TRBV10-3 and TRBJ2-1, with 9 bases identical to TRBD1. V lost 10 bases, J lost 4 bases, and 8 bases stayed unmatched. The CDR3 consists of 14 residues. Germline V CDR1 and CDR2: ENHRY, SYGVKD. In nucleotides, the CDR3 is TGTGCCACAACCGGGACAGGGATGTACAATGAGCAGTTCTTC. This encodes CATTGTGMYNEQFF.

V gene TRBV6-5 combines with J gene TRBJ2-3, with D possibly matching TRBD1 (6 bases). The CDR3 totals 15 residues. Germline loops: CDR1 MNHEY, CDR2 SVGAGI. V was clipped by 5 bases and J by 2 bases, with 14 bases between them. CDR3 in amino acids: CASSLYGQPTDTQYF. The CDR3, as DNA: TGTGCCAGCAGTCTTTACGGACAGCCCACAGATACGCAGTATTTT.

The CDR3 sequence: CASSSTGGGQPQHF. CDR3 nucleotide sequence: TGTGCCAGCAGCTCAACAGGGGGCGGGCAGCCCCAGCATTTT. The chain is built from TRBV28 and TRBJ1-5; the match to TRBD1 covers 9 bases. The germline V gene has CDR1 MDHEN and CDR2 SYDVKM. CDR3 length: 14 amino acids. V lost 6 bases, J lost 7 bases, and 7 bases stayed unmatched.

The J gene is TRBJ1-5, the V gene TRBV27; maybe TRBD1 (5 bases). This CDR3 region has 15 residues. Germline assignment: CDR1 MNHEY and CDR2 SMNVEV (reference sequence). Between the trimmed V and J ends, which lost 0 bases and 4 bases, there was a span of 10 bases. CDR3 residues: CASSLSTRGNQPQHF. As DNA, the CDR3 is TGTGCCAGCAGTTTATCGACGAGGGGTAATCAGCCCCAGCATTTT.

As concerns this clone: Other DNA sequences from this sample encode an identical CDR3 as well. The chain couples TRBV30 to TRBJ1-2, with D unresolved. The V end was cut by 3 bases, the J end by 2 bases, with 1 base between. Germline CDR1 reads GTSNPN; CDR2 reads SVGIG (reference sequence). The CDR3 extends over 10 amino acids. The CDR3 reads CAWRNYGYTF. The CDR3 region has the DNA TGTGCCTGGAGAAACTATGGCTACACCTTC.

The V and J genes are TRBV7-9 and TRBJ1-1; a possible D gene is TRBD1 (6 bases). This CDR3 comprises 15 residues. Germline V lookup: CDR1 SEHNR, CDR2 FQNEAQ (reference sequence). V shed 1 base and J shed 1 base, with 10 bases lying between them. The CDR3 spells CASSLEAGANTEAFF. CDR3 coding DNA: TGTGCCAGCAGCTTAGAGGCGGGGGCGAACACTGAAGCTTTCTTT.

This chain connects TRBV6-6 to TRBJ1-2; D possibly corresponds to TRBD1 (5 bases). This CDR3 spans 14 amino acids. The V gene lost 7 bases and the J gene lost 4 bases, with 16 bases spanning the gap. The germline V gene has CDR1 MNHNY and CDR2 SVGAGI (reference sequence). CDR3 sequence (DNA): TGTGCCAGCAACCCAAGAGGGGACCTCTATGGCTACACCTTC. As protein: CASNPRGDLYGYTF.